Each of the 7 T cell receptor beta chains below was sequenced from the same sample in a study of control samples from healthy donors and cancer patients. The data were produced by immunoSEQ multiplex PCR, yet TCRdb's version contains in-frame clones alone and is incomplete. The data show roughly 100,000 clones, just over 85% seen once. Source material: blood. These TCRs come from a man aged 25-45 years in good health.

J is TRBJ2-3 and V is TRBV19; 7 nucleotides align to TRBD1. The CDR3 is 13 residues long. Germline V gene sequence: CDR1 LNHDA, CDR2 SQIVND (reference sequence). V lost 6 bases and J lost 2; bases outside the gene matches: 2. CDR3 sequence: CASRDRHTDTQYF. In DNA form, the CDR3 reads TGTGCCAGTAGGGACAGGCACACAGATACGCAGTATTTT.

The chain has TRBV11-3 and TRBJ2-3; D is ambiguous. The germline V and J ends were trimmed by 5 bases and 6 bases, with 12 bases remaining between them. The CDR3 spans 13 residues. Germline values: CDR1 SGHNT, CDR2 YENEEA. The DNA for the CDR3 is TGTGCCAGCAGCCCGTCGACTTCCGATACGCAGTATTTT. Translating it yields CASSPSTSDTQYF.

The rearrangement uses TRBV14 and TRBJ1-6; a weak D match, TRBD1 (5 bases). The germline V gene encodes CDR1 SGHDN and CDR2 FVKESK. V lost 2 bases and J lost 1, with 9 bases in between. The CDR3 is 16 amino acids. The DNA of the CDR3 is TGTGCCAGCAGCCAATTCCAGGGTTCCTATAATTCACCCCTCCACTTT. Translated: CASSQFQGSYNSPLHF.

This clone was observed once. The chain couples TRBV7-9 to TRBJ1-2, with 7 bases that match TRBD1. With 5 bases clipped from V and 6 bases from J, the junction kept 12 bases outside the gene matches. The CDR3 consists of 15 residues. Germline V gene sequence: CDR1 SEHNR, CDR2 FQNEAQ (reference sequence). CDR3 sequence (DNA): TGTGCCAGCAGCAGAGAAGACAGGGTAGGGCATGGCTACACCTTC. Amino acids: CASSREDRVGHGYTF.

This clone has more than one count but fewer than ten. This CDR3 reads CASSPSGPYNEQFF. Written as DNA, the CDR3 is TGCGCCAGCAGCCCCTCGGGGCCCTACAATGAGCAGTTCTTC. The chain carries TRBV5-1 and TRBJ2-1; possibly TRBD1 or TRBD2 for D (5 bases each). Looked up from germline, CDR1 is SGHRS and CDR2 is YFSETQ. This CDR3 spans 14 amino acids. V lost 4 bases, J lost 2 bases, and 10 bases lay in between.

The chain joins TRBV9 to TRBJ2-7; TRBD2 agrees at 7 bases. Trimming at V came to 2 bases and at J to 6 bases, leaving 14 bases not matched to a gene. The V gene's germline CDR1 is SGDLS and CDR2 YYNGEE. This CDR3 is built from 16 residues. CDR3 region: CASSVPQGGMGTEQYF. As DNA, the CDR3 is TGTGCCAGCAGCGTTCCGCAGGGAGGGATGGGCACCGAGCAGTACTTC.

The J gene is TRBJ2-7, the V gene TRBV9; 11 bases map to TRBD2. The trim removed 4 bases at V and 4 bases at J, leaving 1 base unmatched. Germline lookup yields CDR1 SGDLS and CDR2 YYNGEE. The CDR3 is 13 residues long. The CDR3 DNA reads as TGTGCCAGCAGCCTAGCGGGAGGATACGAGCAGTACTTC. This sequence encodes CASSLAGGYEQYF.